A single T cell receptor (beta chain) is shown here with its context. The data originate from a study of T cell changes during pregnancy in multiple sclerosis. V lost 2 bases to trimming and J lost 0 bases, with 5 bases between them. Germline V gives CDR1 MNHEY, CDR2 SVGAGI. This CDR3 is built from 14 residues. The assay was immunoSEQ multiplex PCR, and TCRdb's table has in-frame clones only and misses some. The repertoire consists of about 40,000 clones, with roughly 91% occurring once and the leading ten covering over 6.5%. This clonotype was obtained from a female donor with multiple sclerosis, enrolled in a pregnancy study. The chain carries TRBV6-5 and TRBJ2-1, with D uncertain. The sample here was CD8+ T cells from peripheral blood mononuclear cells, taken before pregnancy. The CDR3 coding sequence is TGTGCCAGCAGTTACCAGGACTCCTACAATGAGCAGTTCTTC. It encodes CASSYQDSYNEQFF.